Below, 26 T cell receptor beta chains from the same sample are listed, as sequenced in a study of patients and donors after allogeneic stem cell transplantation. MiXCR was run by TCRdb on the RT-PCR reads, yielding one entry per CDR3 protein. The sample has 100,000 to 120,000 distinct CDR3 sequences; about a third are singletons. The sample consisted of blood, either unsorted or a sorted T cell fraction (not recorded which). Receptors originate from a human donor who was either an allogeneic HSCT recipient or a stem cell or donor lymphocyte infusion donor (not recorded which). It is not recorded whose cells these are; they may come from a transplant donor.

This clonotype was counted a few times. This chain uses TRBV25-1 with TRBJ2-7; no clear D. Germline CDR1 is MGHDK and CDR2 is SYGVNS. V was cut by 3 bases and J by 2 bases, with 14 bases left in between. CDR3 length: 15 residues. The CDR3: CASSDPGTVTYEQYF. In DNA, the CDR3 is TGTGCCAGCAGTGACCCAGGTACAGTAACCTACGAGCAGTACTTC.

The CDR3 DNA is TGCGCCAGCTCCGGAGTGGGCACAGATACGCAGTATTTT. Its protein is CASSGVGTDTQYF. This sequence joins TRBV5-1 and TRBJ2-3; D remains ambiguous. This CDR3 contains 13 residues. Trimming took off 7 bases at V and 1 base at J, with 10 bases between the two ends. The V gene's germline CDR1 is SGHRS and CDR2 YFSETQ.

Details on this clonotype: A much bigger clone sits one base away, suggesting this may be a read error. CDR3 nucleotide sequence: TGTGCCAGCAGTTTCCTGGGCAGAAATTCACCCCTCTACTTT. This encodes CASSFLGRNSPLYF. The V call is TRBV12-3 or TRBV12-4, the J call TRBJ1-6; D gene unclear. The CDR3 has 14 amino acids.

This clonotype was observed a few times. V is TRBV7-8 and J is TRBJ1-1; tentative D call: TRBD1 (6 bases). The CDR3 spans 15 residues. CDR1 is SGHVS and CDR2 is FQNEAQ in the germline V gene. V dropped 3 bases and J dropped 2 bases, with 13 bases sitting between them. The CDR3 DNA follows: TGTGCCAGCAGCTTTTCGAGGGGGTCTAACACTGAAGCTTTCTTT. Translating gives CASSFSRGSNTEAFF.

This clonotype was recorded a few times. J is TRBJ1-5 and V is TRBV5-6; D uncertain. This CDR3 has 13 residues. V lost 4 bases, J lost 4 bases, and 9 bases lay in between. The germline V gene encodes CDR1 SGHDT and CDR2 YYEEEE. The CDR3 spells CASSAYGNQPQHF. In DNA, the CDR3 is TGTGCCAGCAGCGCCTACGGAAATCAGCCCCAGCATTTT.

V and J are TRBV3-1 and TRBJ2-1; D is undetermined. The CDR3 covers 15 residues. The V gene's germline CDR1 is LGHDT and CDR2 YNNKEL (reference sequence). Trimming took 1 base from V and 9 from J, leaving 16 bases between them. The CDR3 spells CASSQVPVMAPEQFF. The CDR3 nucleotides read TGTGCCAGCAGCCAAGTGCCTGTTATGGCCCCTGAGCAGTTCTTC.

In this sample, this clonotype turned up many times. The V call is TRBV20-1, the J call TRBJ1-2; D remains ambiguous. The CDR3 is 11 amino acids. V gave up 7 bases and J gave up 8 bases, with 14 bases separating them. The germline gives CDR1 DFQATT, CDR2 SNEGSKA (reference sequence). DNA of the CDR3: TGCAGTGTCAAGAGAGAGAGAGGCTACACCTTC. It yields the protein CSVKRERGYTF.

The genes are TRBV24-1 and TRBJ1-5; perhaps TRBD1 as D (5 bases). The CDR3 extends over 13 amino acids. Germline V CDR1 and CDR2: KGHDR, SFDVKD. V was trimmed by 5 bases and J by 11 bases, leaving 15 bases between them. In DNA form, the CDR3 reads TGTGCCACCAGTGGTTCTGGTTTAGGGGCCCAGCATTTT. Its translation: CATSGSGLGAQHF.

The V gene is TRBV5-6, the J gene TRBJ1-2, with D hard to call. The germline CDR1 and CDR2 sequences are SGHDT and YYEEEE. CDR3 length: 17 amino acids. Deletions cut 0 bases from V and 0 bases from J, with 15 bases between. The CDR3 nucleotides are TGTGCCAGCAGCTTGGTTGGGCAGTTGCTAGCTAACTATGGCTACACCTTC. It translates to CASSLVGQLLANYGYTF. Using reference TRBV5-6 and TRBJ1-2 for the parts outside the CDR3, the full variable domain is DAGVTQSPTHLIKTRGQQVTLRCSPKSGHDTVSWYQQALGQGPQFIFQYYEEEERQRGNFPDRFSGHQFPNYSSELNVNALLLGDSALYLCASSLVGQLLANYGYTFGSGTRLTVV.

This clonotype was recorded a few times. The CDR3 reads CSAAVATNEKLFF. The DNA for the CDR3 is TGCAGTGCTGCCGTTGCAACTAATGAAAAACTGTTTTTT. This chain uses TRBV20-1 with TRBJ1-4, with D uncertain. Germline values: CDR1 DFQATT, CDR2 SNEGSKA (reference sequence). The CDR3 runs 13 residues. Trimming shortened V by 5 bases and J by 0 bases, and 7 bases separated the two germline ends.

As regards this clonotype: The junction departs from germline at one end; a sequencing error may be responsible. This chain uses TRBV7-6 with TRBJ1-1; D is ambiguous. The CDR3 covers 15 residues. Germline values: CDR1 SGHVS, CDR2 FNYEAQ. This CDR3 is CASSLGDRMKTEAFF. In DNA form, the CDR3 reads TGTGCCAGCAGCTTAGGTGACCGAATGAAGACTGAAGCTTTCTTT.

The chain joins TRBV20-1 to TRBJ2-7; TRBD1 aligns across 10 bases. The CDR3 is 15 residues long. Germline V gene data show CDR1 as DFQATT and CDR2 as SNEGSKA (reference sequence). Trimming removed 5 bases from V and 1 base from J; junction bases left unmatched: 8. For the CDR3, the DNA is TGCAGTGCTGTATCCGGGACAGGGGTTTCCTACGAGCAGTACTTC. Translated: CSAVSGTGVSYEQYF.

The chain is built from TRBV28 and TRBJ2-2, with 10 nucleotides matching TRBD1. J gave up 6 bases and V 6 bases, and 10 bases lay outside the gene matches. CDR3 length: 16 amino acids. CDR1 and CDR2 (germline): MDHEN, SYDVKM. Here the CDR3 reads CASSYPGQGTPGELFF. The CDR3 DNA sequence: TGTGCCAGCAGCTACCCGGGACAGGGGACCCCCGGGGAGCTGTTTTTT.

A few counts support this clonotype. The chain is built from TRBV7-2 and TRBJ2-5; 7 positions agree with TRBD2. This CDR3 is built from 13 residues. J was trimmed by 4 bases and V by 1 base; bases with no gene match: 0. Looked up from germline, CDR1 is SGHTA and CDR2 is FQGNSA. For the CDR3, the DNA is TGTGCCAGCAGCTTAGGCGGGGGAGAGACCCAGTACTTC. The encoded protein is CASSLGGGETQYF.

The chain carries TRBV5-1 and TRBJ2-2, with 7 bases lining up with TRBD2. The CDR3 consists of 14 residues. V lost 7 bases and J lost 5; bases outside the gene matches: 8. Germline CDR1 reads SGHRS; CDR2 reads YFSETQ. CDR3 in DNA: TGCGCCAGCCGATCCGAGGGAGGGACCGGGGAGCTGTTTTTT. Translating it yields CASRSEGGTGELFF.

The chain uses TRBV6-5 and TRBJ2-3; the D gene is possibly TRBD2 (6 bases). Trimming stripped 6 bases from V and 3 bases from J, with 16 bases between. The germline V gene encodes CDR1 MNHEY and CDR2 SVGAGI. The CDR3 runs 15 residues. The CDR3 spells CASRTTGGGTDTQYF. The DNA of the CDR3 is TGTGCCAGCAGAACCACGGGTGGGGGGACAGATACGCAGTATTTT.

The V and J genes are TRBV5-1 and TRBJ2-4; D perhaps matches TRBD2 (6 bases). The CDR3 spans 14 residues. The germline CDR1 and CDR2 sequences are SGHRS and YFSETQ. The ends were cut back, 2 bases at V and 1 base at J, with 7 bases in the middle. CDR3 amino acids: CASSLRGAKNIQYF. The CDR3 DNA reads TGCGCCAGCAGCTTACGGGGGGCCAAAAACATTCAGTACTTC.

The sample holds many counts of this clonotype. In nucleotides, the CDR3 is TGTGCCAGCAGCTTGATGGGTGCCTGGAGCTACACCTTC. Translation: CASSLMGAWSYTF. The chain uses TRBV7-2 and TRBJ1-2; D remains unclear. The CDR3 covers 13 residues. Germline values: CDR1 SGHTA, CDR2 FQGNSA. Trimming cost V 3 bases and J 9 bases, with 14 bases left between them.

This clonotype has at least ten counts. The chain joins TRBV28 to TRBJ2-6; D uncertain. The CDR3 has 14 amino acids. The germline CDR1 and CDR2 sequences are MDHEN and SYDVKM. With 5 bases removed from V and 2 bases from J, the gap between germline ends came to 7 bases. The CDR3, as DNA: TGTGCCAGCAGTCGCAGAGCTGGGGCCAACGTCCTGACTTTC. Its translation: CASSRRAGANVLTF.

This clonotype was seen more than once but under ten times. The gene calls are TRBV5-1 and TRBJ1-3; TRBD1 matches at 7 bases. Germline CDR1 SGHRS, CDR2 YFSETQ. The J segment lost 0 bases and the V segment lost 2 bases, leaving 2 bases of the junction unmatched. The length of the CDR3 is 15 residues. This CDR3 reads CASSLGGASGNTIYF. The CDR3 nucleotides read TGCGCCAGCAGCTTAGGGGGCGCCTCTGGAAACACCATATATTTT. Combining the CDR3 with reference TRBV5-1 and TRBJ1-3 gives the whole variable domain KAGVTQTPRYLIKTRGQQVTLSCSPISGHRSVSWYQQTPGQGLQFLFEYFSETQRNKGNFPGRFSGRQFSNSRSEMNVSTLELGDSALYLCASSLGGASGNTIYFGEGSWLTVV.

This clonotype was detected ten times or more. The chain employs TRBV12-3 or TRBV12-4 and TRBJ1-4, with 8 bases that match TRBD1. Trimming cost V 7 bases and J 3 bases; bases outside gene matches: 4. This CDR3 is built from 14 residues. CDR3 amino acids: CASKRGQANEKLFF. The DNA of the CDR3 is TGTGCCAGCAAAAGGGGACAGGCTAATGAAAAACTGTTTTTT.

This clonotype has just a few counts. J is TRBJ1-2 and V is TRBV12-3 or TRBV12-4, with a weak D call TRBD1 (6 bases). V lost 5 bases and J lost 4, with 17 bases in between. CDR3 length equals 15 residues. In DNA form, the CDR3 reads TGTGCCAGCAGTCAAACCGGGACACAGGGCTATGGCTACACCTTC. The encoded protein is CASSQTGTQGYGYTF.

This clonotype was recorded a few times. The chain employs TRBV28 and TRBJ2-3, with D perhaps given as TRBD1 or TRBD2 (5 bases each). The germline gives CDR1 MDHEN, CDR2 SYDVKM. Trimming took off 2 bases at V and 6 bases at J, with 12 bases between the two ends. This CDR3 comprises 14 residues. The CDR3 DNA reads TGTGCCAGCAGTTTAGTGGGGACCCTGGATACGCAGTATTTT. It specifies CASSLVGTLDTQYF.

The chain uses TRBV12-3 or TRBV12-4 and TRBJ2-1, with 9 positions matching TRBD2. The junction had 6 bases not matched to a gene; V was cut back by 6 bases and J by 0 bases. The CDR3 runs to 16 residues. CDR3: CASRPLAGSSYNEQFF. The CDR3, as DNA: TGTGCCAGCAGACCCCTAGCGGGAAGCTCCTACAATGAGCAGTTCTTC.

This clonotype was counted between two and nine times. This chain links TRBV20-1 with TRBJ1-2; 9 bases map to TRBD1. The length of the CDR3 is 13 residues. V shed 5 bases, J shed 8 bases, and the junction held 9 bases outside the gene matches. Germline CDR1 DFQATT, CDR2 SNEGSKA (reference sequence). CDR3 DNA: TGCAGTGCTCGGAAGGGACAGGGATTCGGCTACACCTTC. Amino acid sequence: CSARKGQGFGYTF.

The chain couples TRBV5-1 to TRBJ1-2, with TRBD1 matching over 9 bases. The CDR3 sequence is 13 residues long. V lost 4 bases and J lost 9; bases outside the gene matches: 7. CDR1 is SGHRS, CDR2 YFSETQ, per germline. The CDR3 DNA follows: TGCGCCAGCAGCACCGGGACAGGGCCCCGCTACACCTTC. It translates to CASSTGTGPRYTF.